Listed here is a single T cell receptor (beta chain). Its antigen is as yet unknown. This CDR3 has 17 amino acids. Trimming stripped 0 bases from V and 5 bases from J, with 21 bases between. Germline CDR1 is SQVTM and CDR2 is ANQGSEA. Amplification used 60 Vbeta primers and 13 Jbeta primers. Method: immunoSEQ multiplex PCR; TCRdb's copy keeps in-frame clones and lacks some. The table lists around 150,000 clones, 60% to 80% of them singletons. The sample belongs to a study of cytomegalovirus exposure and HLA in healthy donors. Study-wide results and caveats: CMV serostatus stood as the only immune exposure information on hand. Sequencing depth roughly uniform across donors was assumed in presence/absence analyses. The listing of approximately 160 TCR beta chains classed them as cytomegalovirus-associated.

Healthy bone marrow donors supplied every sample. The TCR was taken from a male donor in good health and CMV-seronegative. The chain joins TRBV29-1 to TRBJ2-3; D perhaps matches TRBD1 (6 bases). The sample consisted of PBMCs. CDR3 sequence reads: CSVEETTGPHSGDTQYF. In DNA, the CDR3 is TGCAGCGTTGAAGAAACGACAGGCCCGCACAGTGGAGATACGCAGTATTTT.